Listed below are T cell receptor beta chains from one sample, sequenced in a study of T cells in Graves' hyperthyroidism and ophthalmopathy. One entry per CDR3 protein results from TCRdb running MiXCR on the multiplex PCR reads. The sample lists a few hundred thousand distinct CDR3 sequences, about 13% seen once, with 5.3% in the top ten. Sequencing was done on a sample of blood. Receptor source: a young woman with Graves' hyperthyroidism. The CDR3 runs from the conserved cysteine through the conserved F or W. D genes are given only for firm matches.

>TRBJ2-1|TRBV4-3|TRBD2
CASSQDASGTFNEQFF
>TRBJ2-1|TRBV7-6|NA
CASSLVPAAIEQFF
>TRBJ1-1|TRBV28|NA
CASSLFRQAFF
>TRBJ1-1|TRBV20-1|TRBD1
CSARRTGPEAFF
>TRBJ2-1|TRBV6-1|TRBD2
CASRLAGDYNEQFF
>TRBJ1-6|TRBV12-3/TRBV12-4|TRBD1
CASSSLDRGASSPLHF
>TRBJ2-5|TRBV27|TRBD2
CASSSRSGGETQYF
>TRBJ1-2|TRBV6-1|NA
CASSAGPANYGYTF
>TRBJ2-7|TRBV29-1|TRBD1
CSVERQGGEQYF
>TRBJ2-7|TRBV19|NA
CASSMDPVSYEQYF